The 10 T cell receptor beta chains in this list originate from one sample, sequenced in a study of monozygotic twins with inflammatory bowel disease. TCRdb derives one entry per CDR3 protein from the 5' RACE reads, leaving out DNA. The listing contains 310,000 or so distinct CDR3 sequences. The sample comprised blood. The receptors shown here come from a human donor with ulcerative colitis or Crohn's disease, or a healthy co-twin of an affected twin (not recorded which).

The rearrangement links TRBV29-1 to TRBJ2-1. The CDR3 sequence is 13 residues long. Germline-derived CDR1 and CDR2 are SQVTM and ANQGSEA. The CDR3 loop reads CSVAPNSYNEQFF.

The J gene is TRBJ2-2, the V gene TRBV29-1; TCRdb picks TRBD1, but there is no DNA to check that call. Germline CDR1 SQVTM, CDR2 ANQGSEA. The CDR3 totals 15 residues. CDR3 sequence reads: CSVKVGQGEVGELFF.

The gene calls are TRBV28 and TRBJ1-2; the TCRdb D gene call, TRBD1, has no DNA to confirm it. This CDR3 is built from 13 residues. From germline, CDR1 is MDHEN and CDR2 SYDVKM. CDR3 sequence reads: CATGGYSRYGYTF.

The chain has TRBV5-1 and TRBJ2-1; TCRdb proposes TRBD2, but this gene call is untestable without DNA. The CDR3 is 15 amino acids. Germline CDR1 is SGHRS and CDR2 is YFSETQ. This chain's CDR3 is CASSLNLAGDLEQFF.

The chain links TRBV6-1 to TRBJ1-4. Germline CDR1 and CDR2: MNHNS and SASEGT. This CDR3 region has 16 residues. CDR3 residues: CASRPYSAMANEKLFF.

The gene calls are TRBV9 and TRBJ2-2; TCRdb's assignment of TRBD2 cannot be checked, as there is no DNA. Per the germline V gene, CDR1 is SGDLS and CDR2 is YYNGEE. This CDR3 spans 18 amino acids. This chain's CDR3 is CASSARSGSVTNTGELFF.

The chain carries TRBV6-2 or TRBV6-3 and TRBJ2-1; the D call from TCRdb, TRBD1, cannot be confirmed without DNA. Per the germline V gene, CDR1 is MNHEY and CDR2 is SVGEGT. This CDR3 has 16 amino acids. CDR3 protein: CASTRTPGTGVNEQFF.

The gene calls are TRBV6-1 and TRBJ2-7; absent DNA, TCRdb's TRBD2 call cannot be checked. Germline V gene lookup returns CDR1 MNHNS and CDR2 SASEGT. There are 15 residues in the CDR3. This CDR3 is CASSPPERSSYEQYF.

The CDR3 loop reads CASSFRQGGWTEAFF. V usage is TRBV7-9 and J usage is TRBJ1-1; the D gene TCRdb calls, TRBD1, cannot be checked with no DNA. The CDR3 is made up of 15 amino acids. The germline CDR1 and CDR2 sequences are SEHNR and FQNEAQ (reference sequence).

CDR3: CATRPGQELHEQFF. The gene calls are TRBV12-3 or TRBV12-4 and TRBJ2-1; TCRdb returns TRBD1, unconfirmable since there is no DNA. The CDR3 is 14 residues long.